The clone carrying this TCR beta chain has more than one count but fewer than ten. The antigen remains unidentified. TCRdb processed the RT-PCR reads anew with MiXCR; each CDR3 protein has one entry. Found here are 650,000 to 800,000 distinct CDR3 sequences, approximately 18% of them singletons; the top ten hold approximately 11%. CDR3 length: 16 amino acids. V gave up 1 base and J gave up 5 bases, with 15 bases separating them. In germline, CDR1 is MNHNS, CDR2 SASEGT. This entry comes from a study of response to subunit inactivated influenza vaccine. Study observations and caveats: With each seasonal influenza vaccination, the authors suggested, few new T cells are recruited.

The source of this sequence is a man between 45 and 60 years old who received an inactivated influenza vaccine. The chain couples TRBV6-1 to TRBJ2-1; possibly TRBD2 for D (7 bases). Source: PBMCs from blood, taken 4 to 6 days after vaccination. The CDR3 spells CASSEGGGVEDNEQFF. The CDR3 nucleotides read TGTGCCAGCAGTGAAGGCGGGGGCGTAGAAGACAATGAGCAGTTCTTC.